Listed here is a single T cell receptor (beta chain). The sample originates from a study of cytomegalovirus exposure and HLA in healthy donors. The PCR ran on 60 Vbeta and 13 Jbeta primers. Assay: immunoSEQ multiplex PCR; the TCRdb copy retains only in-frame clones and omits some. The sample has 45,000 to 55,000 clones. Donors consisted of healthy bone marrow donors. The sequenced material came from PBMCs. The sequence derives from a woman aged 45-65 years in good health and CMV-seropositive.

The CDR3 bases are TGCGCCAGCCGTAGCGGGGGCCGGAACAATGAGCAGTTCTTC. It translates to CASRSGGRNNEQFF. The chain has TRBV10-2 and TRBJ2-1, with TRBD2 identical over 9 bases. V was clipped by 8 bases and J by 5 bases; unmatched bases: 7. This CDR3 is 14 amino acids long. CDR1 WSHSY and CDR2 SAAADI come from the germline V gene.